These T cell receptor beta chains were read from a single sample in a study of blood T cell repertoires in COVID-19. Clones were sequenced by immunoSEQ multiplex PCR, and TCRdb holds only the in-frame ones, with some missing. The profile shows about 53,000 clones, around nine tenths of them singletons. Sequencing was performed on peripheral blood. The receptors come from a man aged 45-65 years with acute or convalescent COVID-19. The CDR3 runs from the conserved cysteine through the conserved F or W. D genes are given only for firm matches. For some rows the clone size is stated as once, few or many, or as a class when expanded; others skip it.

V: TRBV4-1
J: TRBJ1-3
D: -
size: -
CDR3: CASSQDEHGRSGNTIYF
DNA: TGCGCCAGCAGCCAAGATGAGCACGGTCGCTCTGGAAACACCATATATTTT

V: TRBV5-1
J: TRBJ2-1
D: -
size: -
CDR3: CASSLVPNDYNEQFF
DNA: TGCGCCAGCAGCTTGGTTCCTAATGACTACAATGAGCAGTTCTTC

V: TRBV7-8
J: TRBJ2-1
D: -
size: -
CDR3: CASSFADYLAYNEQFF
DNA: TGTGCCAGCAGCTTCGCCGACTACCTAGCCTACAATGAGCAGTTCTTC

V: TRBV18
J: TRBJ2-7
D: -
size: -
CDR3: CASSPSQGYEQYF
DNA: TGTGCCAGCTCACCTTCTCAGGGGTACGAGCAGTACTTC

V: TRBV10-3
J: TRBJ2-3
D: TRBD2
size: -
CDR3: CAISDRGTSGKVWGTDTQYF
DNA: TGTGCCATCAGTGATCGCGGGACTAGCGGGAAGGTTTGGGGCACAGATACGCAGTATTTT

V: TRBV6-5
J: TRBJ2-7
D: -
size: -
CDR3: CASSYSSGGSYEQYF
DNA: TGTGCCAGCAGTTACTCGTCCGGGGGCTCCTACGAGCAGTACTTC

V: TRBV7-2
J: TRBJ2-2
D: TRBD2
size: -
CDR3: CASSLGGTSGRVGELFF
DNA: TGTGCCAGCAGCTTAGGGGGGACTAGCGGGAGAGTTGGGGAGCTGTTTTTT

V: TRBV5-4
J: TRBJ1-2
D: TRBD1
size: -
CDR3: CASSSQGASSYGYTF
DNA: TGTGCCAGCAGCTCACAGGGGGCGAGTAGCTATGGCTACACCTTC

V: TRBV7-9
J: TRBJ1-2
D: -
size: -
CDR3: CASNDQGSNYGYTF
DNA: TGTGCCAGCAACGATCAGGGGAGCAACTATGGCTACACCTTC

V: TRBV30
J: TRBJ1-5
D: -
size: -
CDR3: CAWSRTNNQPQHF
DNA: TGTGCCTGGAGTCGGACAAATAATCAGCCCCAGCATTTT

V: TRBV30
J: TRBJ2-1
D: TRBD2
size: once
CDR3: CAWSAGGLYNEQFF
DNA: TGTGCCTGGAGTGCGGGGGGGCTTTACAATGAGCAGTTCTTC

V: TRBV15
J: TRBJ2-7
D: TRBD2
size: -
CDR3: CATSRIGLAREQYF
DNA: TGTGCCACCAGCAGGATTGGACTAGCGCGGGAGCAGTACTTC

V: TRBV3-1/TRBV3-2
J: TRBJ1-6
D: -
size: -
CDR3: CASSPRTWNSPLHF
DNA: TGTGCCAGCAGCCCACGGACATGGAATTCACCCCTCCACTTT

V: TRBV12-5
J: TRBJ2-3
D: TRBD2
size: -
CDR3: CASGPGGSGRARGSTDTQYF
DNA: TGTGCTAGTGGCCCCGGAGGGAGCGGGAGGGCCCGGGGGAGCACAGATACGCAGTATTTT

V: TRBV5-1
J: TRBJ2-5
D: -
size: once
CDR3: CASSFFATVQETQYF
DNA: TGCGCCAGCAGCTTTTTTGCGACAGTACAAGAGACCCAGTACTTC

V: TRBV5-1
J: TRBJ1-6
D: TRBD1
size: -
CDR3: CASSLGSGQGNSPLHF
DNA: TGCGCCAGCAGCTTGGGCTCGGGACAGGGTAATTCACCCCTCCACTTT

V: TRBV4-1
J: TRBJ2-7
D: TRBD2
size: -
CDR3: CASSQVLAGLSYEQYF
DNA: TGCGCCAGCAGCCAGGTCCTAGCGGGGCTATCCTACGAGCAGTACTTC

V: TRBV6-5
J: TRBJ1-5
D: -
size: -
CDR3: CASSYSAGAYQPQHF
DNA: TGTGCCAGCAGTTACTCAGCGGGAGCGTATCAGCCCCAGCATTTT

V: TRBV28
J: TRBJ1-1
D: TRBD1
size: few
CDR3: CASSSWTGGGTEAFF
DNA: TGTGCCAGCAGTTCCTGGACAGGGGGAGGCACTGAAGCTTTCTTT

V: TRBV15
J: TRBJ1-3
D: -
size: -
CDR3: CATSRTGATGNTIYF
DNA: TGTGCCACCAGCAGAACAGGAGCTACTGGAAACACCATATATTTT

V: TRBV9
J: TRBJ2-4
D: TRBD1
size: -
CDR3: CASSKTGGERYIQYF
DNA: TGTGCCAGCAGCAAGACAGGGGGCGAGAGGTACATTCAGTACTTC

V: TRBV15
J: TRBJ2-1
D: -
size: once
CDR3: CATSATRQGNGEQFF
DNA: TGTGCCACCAGTGCTACCAGGCAGGGGAACGGTGAGCAGTTCTTC

V: TRBV11-2
J: TRBJ1-6
D: -
size: -
CDR3: CASTRAGGHNSPLHF
DNA: TGTGCCAGCACCAGAGCGGGGGGGCATAATTCACCCCTCCACTTT

V: TRBV19
J: TRBJ2-7
D: TRBD2
size: -
CDR3: CASSILGLAGGVEQYF
DNA: TGTGCCAGTAGTATCCTGGGACTAGCGGGAGGGGTCGAGCAGTACTTC

V: TRBV5-4
J: TRBJ2-1
D: -
size: once
CDR3: CASSLELSSYNEQFF
DNA: TGTGCCAGCAGCTTGGAATTGAGCTCCTACAATGAGCAGTTCTTC

V: TRBV12-3/TRBV12-4
J: TRBJ1-1
D: -
size: -
CDR3: CASSIQQAEAFF
DNA: TGTGCCAGCAGTATACAACAGGCGGAAGCTTTCTTT

V: TRBV27
J: TRBJ2-1
D: TRBD1
size: few
CDR3: CASSKDRGSYNEQFF
DNA: TGTGCCAGCAGCAAGGACAGGGGCTCCTACAATGAGCAGTTCTTC

V: TRBV28
J: TRBJ2-1
D: TRBD2
size: -
CDR3: CASSPGLAGRDEQFF
DNA: TGTGCCAGCAGTCCCGGACTAGCGGGGAGGGATGAGCAGTTCTTC